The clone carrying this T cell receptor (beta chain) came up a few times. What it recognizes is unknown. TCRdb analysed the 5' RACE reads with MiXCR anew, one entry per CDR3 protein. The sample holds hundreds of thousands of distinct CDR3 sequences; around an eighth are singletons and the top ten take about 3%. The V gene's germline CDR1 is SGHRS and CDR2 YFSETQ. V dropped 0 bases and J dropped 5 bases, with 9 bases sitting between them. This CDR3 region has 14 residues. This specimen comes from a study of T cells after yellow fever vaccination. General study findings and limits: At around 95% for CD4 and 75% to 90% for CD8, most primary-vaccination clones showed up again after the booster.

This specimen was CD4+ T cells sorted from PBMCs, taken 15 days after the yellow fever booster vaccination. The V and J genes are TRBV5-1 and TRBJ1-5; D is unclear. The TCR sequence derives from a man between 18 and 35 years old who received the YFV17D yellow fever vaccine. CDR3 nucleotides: TGCGCCAGCAGCTTGGAGGGTTTAGATCAGCCCCAGCATTTT. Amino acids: CASSLEGLDQPQHF. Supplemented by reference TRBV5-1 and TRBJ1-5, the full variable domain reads KAGVTQTPRYLIKTRGQQVTLSCSPISGHRSVSWYQQTPGQGLQFLFEYFSETQRNKGNFPGRFSGRQFSNSRSEMNVSTLELGDSALYLCASSLEGLDQPQHFGDGTRLSIL.